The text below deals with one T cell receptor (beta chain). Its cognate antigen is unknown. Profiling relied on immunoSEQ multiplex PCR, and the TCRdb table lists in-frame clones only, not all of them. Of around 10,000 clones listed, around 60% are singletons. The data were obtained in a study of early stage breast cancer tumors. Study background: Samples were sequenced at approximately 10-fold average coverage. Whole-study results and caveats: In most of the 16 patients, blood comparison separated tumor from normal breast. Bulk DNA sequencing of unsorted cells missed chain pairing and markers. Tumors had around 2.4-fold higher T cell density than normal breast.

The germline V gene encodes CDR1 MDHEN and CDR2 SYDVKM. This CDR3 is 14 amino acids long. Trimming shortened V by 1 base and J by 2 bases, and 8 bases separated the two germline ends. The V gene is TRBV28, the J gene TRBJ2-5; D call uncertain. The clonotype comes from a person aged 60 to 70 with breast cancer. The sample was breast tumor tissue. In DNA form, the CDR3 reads TGTGCCAGCAGTTTATTTGCAGGACAAGAGACCCAGTACTTC. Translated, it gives CASSLFAGQETQYF.